A selection of T cell receptor beta chains follows, all from one sample in a study of cytomegalovirus exposure and HLA in healthy donors. TCRdb's table, derived via immunoSEQ multiplex PCR, lists solely in-frame clones and lacks some. Of some 150,000 clones listed, 60% to 85% are singletons. Material for sequencing was PBMCs. These receptors came from a woman aged 40 to 50 in good health and CMV-seronegative. Each CDR3 is given with its conserved first and last residue. A D gene is named only where the DNA matches it firmly. The size entry is marked missing in some rows and otherwise reads once, few, many or a size class.

cdr3_aa: CASKNREGGELFF
cdr3_nt: TGTGCCAGCAAAAACAGGGAGGGGGGGGAGCTGTTTTTT
clone_size: .
d_call: .
j_call: TRBJ2-2
v_call: TRBV6-5

cdr3_aa: CASSLTLPRLAGNSYNEQFF
cdr3_nt: TGCGCCAGCAGCTTGACCCTTCCTCGACTAGCGGGAAACTCCTACAATGAGCAGTTCTTC
clone_size: few
d_call: TRBD2
j_call: TRBJ2-1
v_call: TRBV5-1

cdr3_aa: CASTKTAMNTEAFF
cdr3_nt: TGTGCCAGCACCAAGACAGCGATGAACACTGAAGCTTTCTTT
clone_size: .
d_call: .
j_call: TRBJ1-1
v_call: TRBV28

cdr3_aa: CASSWGDTEAFF
cdr3_nt: TGTGCCAGCAGTTGGGGGGACACTGAAGCTTTCTTT
clone_size: .
d_call: .
j_call: TRBJ1-1
v_call: TRBV11-3

cdr3_aa: CASSSDRGRAGPYGYTF
cdr3_nt: TGTGCCAGCAGCTCTGACAGGGGGCGCGCCGGGCCCTATGGCTACACCTTC
clone_size: .
d_call: TRBD1
j_call: TRBJ1-2
v_call: TRBV5-4

cdr3_aa: CASSYSDSSYEQYF
cdr3_nt: TGTGCCAGCAGTTACAGCGACAGCTCCTACGAGCAGTACTTC
clone_size: few
d_call: .
j_call: TRBJ2-7
v_call: TRBV6-8

cdr3_aa: CASSLGQVTEAFF
cdr3_nt: TGTGCCAGCAGTTTGGGGCAGGTCACTGAAGCTTTCTTT
clone_size: .
d_call: .
j_call: TRBJ1-1
v_call: TRBV28

cdr3_aa: CAISESSELGDGYTF
cdr3_nt: TGTGCCATCAGTGAGTCGTCCGAGCTAGGGGATGGCTACACCTTC
clone_size: .
d_call: .
j_call: TRBJ1-2
v_call: TRBV10-3

cdr3_aa: CASSLAPTVEQFF
cdr3_nt: TGTGCCAGCAGCTTAGCGCCCACGGTTGAGCAGTTCTTC
clone_size: .
d_call: .
j_call: TRBJ2-1
v_call: TRBV7-8

cdr3_aa: CASSLKQGRSYEQYF
cdr3_nt: TGTGCCAGCAGCTTGAAACAGGGTCGGTCCTACGAGCAGTACTTC
clone_size: once
d_call: .
j_call: TRBJ2-7
v_call: TRBV5-6

cdr3_aa: CATSGTSYNEQFF
cdr3_nt: TGTGCCACATCCGGGACTAGTTACAATGAGCAGTTCTTC
clone_size: once
d_call: TRBD2
j_call: TRBJ2-1
v_call: TRBV10-3

cdr3_aa: CASSPGGVEGYTF
cdr3_nt: TGTGCCAGCAGTCCAGGGGGAGTGGAAGGCTACACCTTC
clone_size: once
d_call: TRBD1
j_call: TRBJ1-2
v_call: TRBV7-9

cdr3_aa: CAIRDTSGPEGDGETQYF
cdr3_nt: TGTGCCATCAGGGACACTAGCGGGCCCGAGGGGGATGGAGAGACCCAGTACTTC
clone_size: once
d_call: TRBD2
j_call: TRBJ2-5
v_call: TRBV10-3

cdr3_aa: CASSSTYRVATEAFF
cdr3_nt: TGTGCCAGCAGCTCGACCTACAGGGTGGCCACTGAAGCTTTCTTT
clone_size: .
d_call: .
j_call: TRBJ1-1
v_call: TRBV7-9

cdr3_aa: CASSDPTGTNQPQHF
cdr3_nt: TGTGCCAGCAGCGACCCGACTGGGACTAATCAGCCCCAGCATTTT
clone_size: .
d_call: .
j_call: TRBJ1-5
v_call: TRBV7-9

cdr3_aa: CASSLGVLAANEKLFF
cdr3_nt: TGTGCCAGCAGCTTAGGGGTCCTGGCGGCTAATGAAAAACTGTTTTTT
clone_size: few
d_call: .
j_call: TRBJ1-4
v_call: TRBV7-9

cdr3_aa: CASSQPRDSGNTIYF
cdr3_nt: TGCGCCAGCAGCCAACCCAGGGATTCTGGAAACACCATATATTTT
clone_size: .
d_call: .
j_call: TRBJ1-3
v_call: TRBV4-1

cdr3_aa: CASSFGGSLQGGYTF
cdr3_nt: TGTGCCAGCAGCTTCGGCGGGTCTTTACAGGGTGGCTACACCTTC
clone_size: .
d_call: .
j_call: TRBJ1-2
v_call: TRBV7-9

cdr3_aa: CASSESGGLGEPYNEQFF
cdr3_nt: TGTGCCAGCAGTGAATCCGGCGGGCTCGGGGAGCCCTACAATGAGCAGTTCTTC
clone_size: .
d_call: .
j_call: TRBJ2-1
v_call: TRBV25-1

cdr3_aa: CASSTPDRGLPTYEQYF
cdr3_nt: TGTGCCAGCAGCACCCCCGACAGGGGACTCCCAACCTACGAGCAGTACTTC
clone_size: .
d_call: TRBD1
j_call: TRBJ2-7
v_call: TRBV7-9

cdr3_aa: CAWKGTGGWGEQFF
cdr3_nt: TGTGCCTGGAAAGGGACAGGGGGCTGGGGTGAGCAGTTCTTC
clone_size: .
d_call: TRBD1
j_call: TRBJ2-1
v_call: TRBV30

cdr3_aa: CASSETTSYSGNTIYF
cdr3_nt: TGTGCCAGCAGTGAAACAACCTCTTACTCTGGAAACACCATATATTTT
clone_size: few
d_call: .
j_call: TRBJ1-3
v_call: TRBV6-1

cdr3_aa: CASSLSGGPSETQYF
cdr3_nt: TGTGCCAGCAGCTTGTCGGGAGGGCCCTCAGAGACCCAGTACTTC
clone_size: .
d_call: TRBD2
j_call: TRBJ2-5
v_call: TRBV5-8

cdr3_aa: CASSPGREETQYF
cdr3_nt: TGTGCTAGCAGCCCCGGTCGAGAAGAGACCCAGTACTTC
clone_size: .
d_call: .
j_call: TRBJ2-5
v_call: TRBV7-7

cdr3_aa: CSVDPGQIYNEQFF
cdr3_nt: TGCAGCGTTGATCCGGGACAGATTTACAATGAGCAGTTCTTC
clone_size: .
d_call: TRBD1
j_call: TRBJ2-1
v_call: TRBV29-1

cdr3_aa: CASNNRAGNTEAFF
cdr3_nt: TGTGCCAGCAACAACAGGGCCGGGAACACTGAAGCTTTCTTT
clone_size: .
d_call: .
j_call: TRBJ1-1
v_call: TRBV5-4

cdr3_aa: CASSLLSNTEAFF
cdr3_nt: TGCGCCAGCAGCCTTCTATCGAACACTGAAGCTTTCTTT
clone_size: .
d_call: .
j_call: TRBJ1-1
v_call: TRBV5-1

cdr3_aa: CASSLRAGGADTQYF
cdr3_nt: TGTGCCAGCAGCTTAAGAGCGGGAGGCGCAGATACGCAGTATTTT
clone_size: .
d_call: TRBD2
j_call: TRBJ2-3
v_call: TRBV11-3

cdr3_aa: CASSGQGLARETQYF
cdr3_nt: TGTGCCAGCAGCGGACAGGGGCTAGCTAGAGAGACCCAGTACTTC
clone_size: .
d_call: TRBD1
j_call: TRBJ2-5
v_call: TRBV11-2

cdr3_aa: CASSLARTYGYTF
cdr3_nt: TGTGCCAGCAGCTTGGCTCGGACTTATGGCTACACCTTC
clone_size: .
d_call: .
j_call: TRBJ1-2
v_call: TRBV5-5

cdr3_aa: CASIRQGKTGELFF
cdr3_nt: TGTGCCAGTATTCGACAGGGGAAAACCGGGGAGCTGTTTTTT
clone_size: .
d_call: TRBD1
j_call: TRBJ2-2
v_call: TRBV19

cdr3_aa: CASSHLQGAPRTEAFF
cdr3_nt: TGCGCCAGCAGCCATTTACAGGGGGCCCCTAGGACTGAAGCTTTCTTT
clone_size: .
d_call: TRBD1
j_call: TRBJ1-1
v_call: TRBV5-1

cdr3_aa: CASSLGAGLSTDTQYF
cdr3_nt: TGTGCCAGCAGCTTGGGGGCAGGGTTAAGCACAGATACGCAGTATTTT
clone_size: .
d_call: .
j_call: TRBJ2-3
v_call: TRBV5-6

cdr3_aa: CASTPGGIYGYTF
cdr3_nt: TGTGCCAGCACCCCCGGAGGCATCTATGGCTACACCTTC
clone_size: .
d_call: .
j_call: TRBJ1-2
v_call: TRBV5-4

cdr3_aa: CASSNGQEGEKLFF
cdr3_nt: TGCGCCAGCAGCAACGGACAGGAGGGTGAAAAACTGTTTTTT
clone_size: .
d_call: TRBD1
j_call: TRBJ1-4
v_call: TRBV5-1

cdr3_aa: CASFSGHPGNTIYF
cdr3_nt: TGTGCCAGCTTTTCTGGCCACCCTGGAAACACCATATATTTT
clone_size: .
d_call: .
j_call: TRBJ1-3
v_call: TRBV6-5

cdr3_aa: CASSIGEIGELFF
cdr3_nt: TGTGCCAGTAGTATTGGGGAGATCGGGGAGCTGTTTTTT
clone_size: once
d_call: .
j_call: TRBJ2-2
v_call: TRBV19

cdr3_aa: CASSPQGGPNYGYTF
cdr3_nt: TGTGCCAGCAGCCCCCAAGGGGGCCCTAACTATGGCTACACCTTC
clone_size: .
d_call: TRBD1
j_call: TRBJ1-2
v_call: TRBV7-8

cdr3_aa: CASSPTSGRGNYGYTF
cdr3_nt: TGTGCCAGCAGTCCAACATCAGGGCGCGGTAACTATGGCTACACCTTC
clone_size: .
d_call: .
j_call: TRBJ1-2
v_call: TRBV28

cdr3_aa: CASSTVLAGLEETQYF
cdr3_nt: TGCGCCAGCAGCACCGTGCTGGCGGGACTCGAAGAGACCCAGTACTTC
clone_size: .
d_call: .
j_call: TRBJ2-5
v_call: TRBV5-1

cdr3_aa: CASSYSRVNTEAFF
cdr3_nt: TGTGCCAGCAGTTACTCGAGAGTGAACACTGAAGCTTTCTTT
clone_size: .
d_call: .
j_call: TRBJ1-1
v_call: TRBV6-5